This TCR beta chain originates from a study of PD-1 blockade in mismatch repair-deficient tumors. The CDR3 loop spans 15 amino acids. Germline assignment: CDR1 LGHNA and CDR2 YSLEER. Trimming took 0 bases from V and 1 from J, leaving 7 bases between them. TCRdb's copy holds only in-frame clones and misses some; the assay was immunoSEQ multiplex PCR. The sample yields around 100,000 clones, 82% seen once. A few pembrolizumab responders had their TCRs sequenced. This receptor was obtained from an adult with mismatch repair-deficient cancer. The J gene is TRBJ2-1, the V gene TRBV4-3; D gene uncertain. Specimen: peripheral blood, collected about 33 weeks after starting pembrolizumab. The CDR3 bases are TGCGCCAGCAGCCAAGAACGGGTATCCTACAATGAGCAGTTCTTC. Translated, it gives CASSQERVSYNEQFF.